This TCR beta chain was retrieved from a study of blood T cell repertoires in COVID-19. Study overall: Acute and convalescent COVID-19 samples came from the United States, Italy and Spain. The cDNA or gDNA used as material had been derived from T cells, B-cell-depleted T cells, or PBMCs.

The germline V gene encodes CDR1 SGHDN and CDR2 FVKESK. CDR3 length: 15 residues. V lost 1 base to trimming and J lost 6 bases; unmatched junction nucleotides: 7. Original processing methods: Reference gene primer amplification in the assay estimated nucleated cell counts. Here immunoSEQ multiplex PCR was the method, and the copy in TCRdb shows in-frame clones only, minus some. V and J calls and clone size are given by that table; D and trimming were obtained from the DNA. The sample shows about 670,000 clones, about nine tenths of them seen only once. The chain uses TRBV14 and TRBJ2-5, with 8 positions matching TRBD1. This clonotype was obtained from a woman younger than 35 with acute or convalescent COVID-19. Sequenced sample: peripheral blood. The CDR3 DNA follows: TGTGCCAGCAGCCAAGCTACAGGGGGTGGGAAGACCCAGTACTTC. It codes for CASSQATGGGKTQYF.